A selection of T cell receptor beta chains follows, all from one sample in a study of CD8 T cells in Susac syndrome. TCRdb reprocessed the immunoSEQ multiplex PCR reads via MiXCR and lists one record per CDR3 protein. The sample lists some 130,000 distinct CDR3 sequences, about 95% occurring once. Sample: CD4+ T cells from PBMCs. The receptor source for this set is a human donor in good health. Both conserved end residues are part of each CDR3. Fields, in order: clone size, D gene, J gene, V gene, CDR3 DNA, CDR3 protein. A D gene is named only where the DNA matches it firmly. Not every row has a clone size; where given, it reads once, few, many or a size class.

>NA|NA|TRBJ2-3|TRBV3-1
TGTGCCAGCAGCACTGGTTACGGCACAGATACGCAGTATTTT
CASSTGYGTDTQYF
>NA|TRBD2|TRBJ2-7|TRBV18
TGTGCCAGCTCACCAAGCTCTGGCCGGGAGGGCCACGAGCAGTACTTC
CASSPSSGREGHEQYF
>NA|NA|TRBJ2-7|TRBV7-9
TGTGCCAGCAGCTTAAAGGGGGACTCTAGAACCTACGAGCAGTACTTC
CASSLKGDSRTYEQYF
>NA|NA|TRBJ2-4|TRBV7-9
TGTGCCATCGAAGGGGTCCAAAACATTCAGTACTTC
CAIEGVQNIQYF
>NA|TRBD2|TRBJ2-7|TRBV14
TGTGCCAGCAGCCAGTCTAGCGGGAGACGGGAGCAGTACTTC
CASSQSSGRREQYF
>NA|NA|TRBJ2-3|TRBV9
TGTGCCAGCAGCGTAGAAAGCGGCACAGATACGCAGTATTTT
CASSVESGTDTQYF
>NA|NA|TRBJ2-3|TRBV28
TGTGCCAGCGGGGCGACGCAGTATTTT
CASGATQYF
>NA|TRBD1|TRBJ2-3|TRBV5-1
TGCGCCAGCAGCTTTACTGAGGGACAGTACACAGATACGCAGTATTTT
CASSFTEGQYTDTQYF
>NA|NA|TRBJ2-7|TRBV3-1
TGTGCCAGCAGCCAGACTTGGAACTACGAGCAGTACTTC
CASSQTWNYEQYF
>NA|NA|TRBJ1-5|TRBV19
TGTGCCAGTCTCGAAAGGGGAAGCAATCAGCCCCAGCATTTT
CASLERGSNQPQHF
>NA|NA|TRBJ2-7|TRBV7-2
TGTGCCAGCAGCCCGCGGGACGTAGCCTACGAGCAGTACTTC
CASSPRDVAYEQYF
>NA|TRBD1|TRBJ2-1|TRBV2
TGTGCCAGCAGTGTAACTGAAACGGGACAGGGTTCCTACAATGAGCAGTTCTTC
CASSVTETGQGSYNEQFF
>NA|NA|TRBJ1-2|TRBV6-2/TRBV6-3
TGTGCCAGCAGTTACCGGACAGTTTATGGCTACACCTTC
CASSYRTVYGYTF
>once|NA|TRBJ1-1|TRBV12-3/TRBV12-4
TGTGCCAGCAGACCCTATCAAGTAAAAGAAGCTTTCTTT
CASRPYQVKEAFF
>NA|TRBD1|TRBJ2-4|TRBV2
TGTGCCAGCAGTATCGGGGACAGGGTTGGGGACATTCAGTACTTC
CASSIGDRVGDIQYF
>NA|NA|TRBJ2-5|TRBV4-1
TGCGCCAGCAGCCAACTGGTAGGCGGGATTATGACCCAGTACTTC
CASSQLVGGIMTQYF
>NA|TRBD2|TRBJ2-3|TRBV11-2
TGTGCCAGCAGCCGGGACTATCGTAGCACAGATACGCAGTATTTT
CASSRDYRSTDTQYF
>NA|TRBD2|TRBJ2-1|TRBV5-4
TGTGCCAGCAGCTTGGAGCCTAGCGGGGCTTACAATGAGCAGTTCTTC
CASSLEPSGAYNEQFF
>NA|TRBD2|TRBJ2-1|TRBV12-3/TRBV12-4
TGTGCCAGCAGCACCACTAGCGGGGGGGGCGGGAAGCAGTTCTTC
CASSTTSGGGGKQFF
>once|NA|TRBJ2-1|TRBV11-2
TGTGCCAGCAGCCGGCCCTACAATGAGCAGTTCTTC
CASSRPYNEQFF
>NA|NA|TRBJ1-1|TRBV5-1
TGCGCCAGCAGCTCCGACCCTGGGGCTTCGAACACTGAAGCTTTCTTT
CASSSDPGASNTEAFF
>NA|NA|TRBJ2-1|TRBV5-8
TGTGCCAGCAGCTGGGGCGGGGAGCCCTACAATGAGCAGTTCTTC
CASSWGGEPYNEQFF
>NA|NA|TRBJ2-1|TRBV7-8
TGTGCCAGCAGCTTACAGGATGAGCAGTTCTTC
CASSLQDEQFF
>NA|NA|TRBJ1-5|TRBV7-2
TGTGCCAGCAGCTTAGCGCGGGCAGGGAATCAGCCCCAGCATTTT
CASSLARAGNQPQHF
>NA|NA|TRBJ2-1|TRBV3-1
TGTGCCAGCAGCCCGCTGGCTAGCGTCTCCTACAATGAGCAGTTCTTC
CASSPLASVSYNEQFF
>NA|NA|TRBJ2-5|TRBV4-1
TGCGCCAGCAGCCAAACAAGAACCCAAGAGACCCAGTACTTC
CASSQTRTQETQYF
>NA|TRBD1|TRBJ2-7|TRBV5-1
TGCGCCAGCAGCCCCAGGGACAGCTACTACGAGCAGTACTTC
CASSPRDSYYEQYF